These 12 T cell receptor beta chains originate from one sample sequenced in a study of cytomegalovirus exposure and HLA in healthy donors. Profiled with immunoSEQ multiplex PCR; TCRdb holds only in-frame clones, not every one. Of 70,000 to 90,000 clones listed, over 80% were seen once; the top ten hold around 2.9%. The sample was PBMCs. The receptors stem from a young man in good health and CMV-seronegative.

The V call is TRBV7-2, the J call TRBJ1-3; 9 bases match TRBD1. V gave up 5 bases and J gave up 9 bases; unmatched junction bases: 11. Per germline, CDR1 SGHTA and CDR2 FQGNSA. This CDR3 comprises 15 residues. CDR3 in amino acids: CASSEPGQGSGTIYF. For the CDR3, the DNA is TGTGCCAGCAGCGAACCGGGACAGGGAAGCGGCACCATATATTTT.

V usage is TRBV9 and J usage is TRBJ2-6; D gene uncertain. Germline V gene lookup returns CDR1 SGDLS and CDR2 YYNGEE. CDR3 length equals 16 residues. Trimming cost V 2 bases and J 0 bases, with 9 bases left between them. The CDR3 spells CASSVGISSGANVLTF. Written as DNA, the CDR3 is TGTGCCAGCAGCGTTGGCATCAGCTCTGGGGCCAACGTCCTGACTTTC.

The chain links TRBV9 to TRBJ1-4, with TRBD1 as a possible D gene (5 bases). Germline V lookup: CDR1 SGDLS, CDR2 YYNGEE. V was shortened by 0 bases and J by 10 bases, with 31 bases between the two germline ends. This CDR3 has 20 amino acids. CDR3 sequence reads: CASSVALIVGCNQNGGKLFF. In DNA, the CDR3 is TGTGCCAGCAGCGTAGCTCTTATCGTGGGATGCAACCAAAACGGGGGAAAACTGTTTTTT.

The rearrangement joins TRBV18 to TRBJ2-6; 9 bases align to TRBD1. The germline V gene has CDR1 KGHSH and CDR2 LQKENI. The V gene end was trimmed by 3 bases and the J gene end by 1 base; junction bases not matched to a gene: 7. The CDR3 length is 18 residues. In DNA form, the CDR3 reads TGTGCCAGCTCACCGTCCGGGACAGGGACTTCTGGGGCCAACGTCCTGACTTTC. Protein product: CASSPSGTGTSGANVLTF.

The V and J genes are TRBV4-1 and TRBJ2-2; D may be TRBD1 (6 bases). The CDR3 is made up of 18 amino acids. V lost 2 bases, J lost 1 base, and 17 bases lay in between. Looked up from germline, CDR1 is MGHRA and CDR2 is YSYEKL. The DNA of the CDR3 is TGCGCCAGCAGCCAATGGCCTAGACAGGCTATGAACACCGGGGAGCTGTTTTTT. The encoded protein is CASSQWPRQAMNTGELFF.

The chain is built from TRBV28 and TRBJ2-1; tentative D call: TRBD1 (6 bases). Trimming pared 4 bases from V and 3 bases from J, leaving 19 bases between. CDR3 length: 17 amino acids. Germline V CDR1 and CDR2: MDHEN, SYDVKM. The CDR3 spells CASSSPNEGQIYNEQFF. In DNA, the CDR3 is TGTGCCAGCAGTTCGCCGAATGAAGGACAGATCTACAATGAGCAGTTCTTC.

J is TRBJ1-2 and V is TRBV7-8, with 10 bases lining up with TRBD1. J was trimmed by 8 bases and V by 5 bases; bases with no gene match: 14. Germline V lookup: CDR1 SGHVS, CDR2 FQNEAQ. This CDR3 is 16 amino acids long. CDR3 amino acids: CASSPGRDRGSSGYTF. Here the CDR3 DNA reads TGTGCCAGCAGCCCAGGCCGGGACAGGGGTTCTTCGGGCTACACCTTC.

The chain has TRBV11-3 and TRBJ2-2; D is perhaps TRBD2 (6 bases). The CDR3 extends over 14 amino acids. Trimming removed 5 bases from V and 5 bases from J, with 12 bases in between. Per germline, CDR1 SGHNT and CDR2 YENEEA. The CDR3 reads CASSPLGGTGELFF. The DNA of the CDR3 is TGTGCCAGCAGCCCTTTGGGGGGTACCGGGGAGCTGTTTTTT. The full variable domain, in which reference TRBV11-3 and TRBJ2-2 provide the parts outside the CDR3, is EAGVVQSPRYKIIEKKQPVAFWCNPISGHNTLYWYLQNLGQGPELLIRYENEEAVDDSQLPKDRFSAERLKGVDSTLKIQPAELGDSAVYLCASSPLGGTGELFFGEGSRLTVL.

This rearrangement joins TRBV30 to TRBJ1-1, with D unclear. With 0 bases removed from V and 10 bases from J, the gap between germline ends came to 9 bases. The CDR3 runs to 11 residues. The germline gives CDR1 GTSNPN, CDR2 SVGIG (reference sequence). The CDR3 loop is CAWSVGSAAFF. CDR3 bases: TGTGCCTGGAGTGTGGGCAGTGCAGCTTTCTTT.

This chain links TRBV11-2 with TRBJ2-6, with 8 bases matching TRBD1. The V and J ends lost 0 bases and 2 bases, in that order; junction bases with no gene match: 6. This CDR3 region has 18 residues. Germline V gene sequence: CDR1 SGHAT, CDR2 FQNNGV. The CDR3 loop reads CASSLEPGGAAGANVLTF. The CDR3 DNA reads TGTGCCAGCAGCTTAGAGCCAGGGGGCGCAGCTGGGGCCAACGTCCTGACTTTC.

The chain couples TRBV11-3 to TRBJ1-2; 8 nucleotides match TRBD1. There are 15 residues in the CDR3. V gave up 5 bases and J gave up 5 bases; unmatched junction bases: 10. The germline gives CDR1 SGHNT, CDR2 YENEEA. Here the CDR3 reads CASSPGVGTGYGYTF. In DNA form, the CDR3 reads TGTGCCAGCAGCCCAGGGGTTGGGACAGGTTATGGCTACACCTTC. Based on the CDR3 plus reference TRBV11-3 and TRBJ1-2, the full variable domain is EAGVVQSPRYKIIEKKQPVAFWCNPISGHNTLYWYLQNLGQGPELLIRYENEEAVDDSQLPKDRFSAERLKGVDSTLKIQPAELGDSAVYLCASSPGVGTGYGYTFGSGTRLTVV.

Only a few counts were recorded for this clone. This chain joins TRBV7-2 and TRBJ2-7; D ambiguous. Per germline, CDR1 SGHTA and CDR2 FQGNSA. The germline V and J ends were trimmed by 2 bases and 5 bases, with 7 bases remaining between them. The length of the CDR3 is 12 residues. The CDR3 loop reads CASSLIQNEQYF. The CDR3 bases are TGTGCCAGCAGCTTAATCCAGAACGAGCAGTACTTC.